Below, 10 T cell receptor beta chains from the same sample are listed, as sequenced in a study of shared clonotypes between healthy human individuals. CD45RO-negative, CCR7-positively selected cells formed the naive CD8 fraction, excluding terminally differentiated effector memory CD45RA+ cells. Some clones are missing from TCRdb's copy, which holds only in-frame ones; the method was immunoSEQ multiplex PCR. Counted here are around 550,000 clones, about 95% occurring once; the ten biggest clones make up 0.11%. Sequenced material: naive CD8+ T cells sorted from blood. The source is a woman in her thirties in good health.

The chain links TRBV2 to TRBJ2-3; 13 bases are shared with TRBD2. Trimming at V came to 4 bases and at J to 4 bases, leaving 5 bases not matched to a gene. The CDR3 loop spans 16 amino acids. Germline V gene lookup returns CDR1 SNHLY and CDR2 FYNNEI. CDR3 residues: CASSAPGTSGADTQYF. CDR3 nucleotides: TGTGCCAGCAGTGCCCCCGGGACTAGCGGGGCAGATACGCAGTATTTT.

The chain uses TRBV7-9 and TRBJ1-2; D gene uncertain. V shed 1 base and J shed 12 bases, with 9 bases lying between them. CDR3 size: 11 residues. CDR1 SEHNR and CDR2 FQNEAQ come from the germline V gene (reference sequence). CDR3 loop: CASSLGQPDTF. The CDR3 nucleotides are TGTGCCAGCAGCTTAGGACAACCAGACACCTTC.

This clone was counted a single time. The chain employs TRBV5-5 and TRBJ1-2; unclear D gene. Germline loops: CDR1 SGHKS, CDR2 YYEKEE (reference sequence). The CDR3 is 11 residues long. Trimming removed 4 bases from V and 3 bases from J, with 4 bases in between. Here the CDR3 DNA reads TGTGCCAGCAGCACGGACTATGGCTACACCTTC. Amino acids: CASSTDYGYTF.

The chain employs TRBV11-2 and TRBJ2-7; D gene unclear. The CDR3 is made up of 12 amino acids. V was pared by 1 base and J by 6 bases, with 7 bases between. Germline V gene sequence: CDR1 SGHAT, CDR2 FQNNGV. CDR3 DNA: TGTGCCAGCAGCTTAGGGCACCTCGAGCAGTACTTC. Amino acid sequence: CASSLGHLEQYF.

The chain has TRBV5-4 and TRBJ2-7; D is ambiguous. The germline V and J ends were trimmed by 1 base and 2 bases, with 10 bases remaining between them. This CDR3 spans 14 amino acids. Germline lookup yields CDR1 SGHNT and CDR2 YYREEE (reference sequence). The CDR3 loop is CASSLWQQTYEQYF. The DNA for the CDR3 is TGTGCCAGCAGCTTGTGGCAGCAAACCTACGAGCAGTACTTC.

The rearrangement joins TRBV14 to TRBJ2-5; possibly TRBD1 for D (5 bases). The CDR3 consists of 17 residues. Germline CDR1 SGHDN, CDR2 FVKESK. Trimming took off 1 base at V and 0 bases at J, with 15 bases between the two ends. The CDR3 nucleotides are TGTGCCAGCAGCCAAGGTGCGCAGGGAACCTACCAAGAGACCCAGTACTTC. It codes for CASSQGAQGTYQETQYF.

This chain uses TRBV7-9 with TRBJ1-3; D uncertain. The CDR3 is made up of 11 amino acids. Germline CDR1 SEHNR, CDR2 FQNEAQ (reference sequence). With 2 bases removed from V and 6 bases from J, the gap between germline ends came to 2 bases. In DNA form, the CDR3 reads TGTGCCAGCAGCTTACAAAACACCATATATTTT. Translated: CASSLQNTIYF.

The V gene is TRBV10-3, the J gene TRBJ1-5; 7 bases fit TRBD1. Trimming took 3 bases from V and 5 from J; bases not matched to a gene: 7. The CDR3 totals 15 residues. Germline V gene data show CDR1 as ENHRY and CDR2 as SYGVKD. The DNA of the CDR3 is TGTGCCATCAGTGAAGAGACAGGGTTGTATCAGCCCCAGCATTTT. Its translation is CAISEETGLYQPQHF.

The chain is built from TRBV5-4 and TRBJ1-2; tentative D call: TRBD1 (5 bases). Per germline, CDR1 SGHNT and CDR2 YYREEE (reference sequence). The germline V and J ends were trimmed by 7 bases and 3 bases, with 7 bases remaining between them. This CDR3 spans 11 amino acids. The CDR3 region has the DNA TGTGCCAGCCAGGGCTACTATGGCTACACCTTC. This gives the protein CASQGYYGYTF. The full variable domain, in which reference TRBV5-4 and TRBJ1-2 provide the parts outside the CDR3, is ETGVTQSPTHLIKTRGQQVTLRCSSQSGHNTVSWYQQALGQGPQFIFQYYREEENGRGNFPPRFSGLQFPNYSSELNVNALELDDSALYLCASQGYYGYTFGSGTRLTVV.

The rearrangement links TRBV11-2 to TRBJ2-2; the match to TRBD2 covers 8 bases. Trimming removed 3 bases from V and 6 bases from J; junction bases left unmatched: 6. There are 15 residues in the CDR3. Germline V gene lookup returns CDR1 SGHAT and CDR2 FQNNGV. Written as DNA, the CDR3 is TGTGCCAGCAGCTTGGGACTAGTAATTCCCGGGGAGCTGTTTTTT. Translation gives CASSLGLVIPGELFF.